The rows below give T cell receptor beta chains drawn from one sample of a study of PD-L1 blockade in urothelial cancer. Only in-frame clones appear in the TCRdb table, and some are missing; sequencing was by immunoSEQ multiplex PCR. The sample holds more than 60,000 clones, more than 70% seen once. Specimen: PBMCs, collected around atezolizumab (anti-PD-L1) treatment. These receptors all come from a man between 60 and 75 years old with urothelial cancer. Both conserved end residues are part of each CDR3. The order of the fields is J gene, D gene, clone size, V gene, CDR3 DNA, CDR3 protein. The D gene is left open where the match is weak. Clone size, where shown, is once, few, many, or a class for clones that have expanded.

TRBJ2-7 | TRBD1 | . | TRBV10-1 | TGCGCCAGCAGCAGAACAGGGGGCGAGCAGTACTTC | CASSRTGGEQYF
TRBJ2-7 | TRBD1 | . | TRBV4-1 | TGCGCCAGCAGCCACTTCCTCTGGGGGACAGGGGATTTGTCCTACGAGCAGTACTTC | CASSHFLWGTGDLSYEQYF
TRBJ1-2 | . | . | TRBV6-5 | TGTGCCAGCAGTCGGGAGGGTTTGCCTAACTATGGCTACACCTTC | CASSREGLPNYGYTF
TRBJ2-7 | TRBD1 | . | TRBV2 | TGTGCCAGCAGCATACAGGGGGCTAAGCAGTACTTC | CASSIQGAKQYF
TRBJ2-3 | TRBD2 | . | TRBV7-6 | TGTGCCAGCAGCCGTAGCGGGGCTAGCACAGATACGCAGTATTTT | CASSRSGASTDTQYF
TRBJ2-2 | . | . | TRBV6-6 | TGTGCCAGCAGTTGGGCAGGCGCGAACACCGGGGAGCTGTTTTTT | CASSWAGANTGELFF
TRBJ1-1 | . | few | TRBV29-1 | TGCAGCGTTGGGGGCAGGGTCGGAAACACTGAAGCTTTCTTT | CSVGGRVGNTEAFF
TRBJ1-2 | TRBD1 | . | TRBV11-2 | TGTGCCAGCAGCACTAACAGGGGGCTCTATGATGGCTACACCTTC | CASSTNRGLYDGYTF
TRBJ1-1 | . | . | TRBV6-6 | TGTGCCAGCAGTTACGGTCGAGGGGCGGGGGAAGCTTTCTTT | CASSYGRGAGEAFF
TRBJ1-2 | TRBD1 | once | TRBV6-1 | TGTGCCAGCAGAAAGAAGGACAGGCCCTATGGCTACACCTTC | CASRKKDRPYGYTF
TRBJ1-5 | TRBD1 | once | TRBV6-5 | TGTGCCAGCAGTACCCGGGACAGGGTAAATCAGCCCCAGCATTTT | CASSTRDRVNQPQHF
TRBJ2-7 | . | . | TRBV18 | TGTGCCAGCTCACAGGGGACACAATCCTACGAGCAGTACTTC | CASSQGTQSYEQYF
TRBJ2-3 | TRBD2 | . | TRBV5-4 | TGTGCCAGCAACTCGGGGGGTCTCACAGATACGCAGTATTTT | CASNSGGLTDTQYF
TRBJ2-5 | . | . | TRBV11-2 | TGTGCCAGCAGCTTAGGGCCCGACAAGCAAGAGACCCAGTACTTC | CASSLGPDKQETQYF
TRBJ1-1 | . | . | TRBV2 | TGTGCCAGTCAGGGGATCCCGGGGACTGAAGCTTTCTTT | CASQGIPGTEAFF
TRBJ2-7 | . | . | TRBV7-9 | TGTGCCAGCAGCTATCAGGGGCTTTACGAGCAGTACTTC | CASSYQGLYEQYF
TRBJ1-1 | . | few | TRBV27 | TGTGCCAGCAGTAAACAGGAGAACACTGAAGCTTTCTTT | CASSKQENTEAFF
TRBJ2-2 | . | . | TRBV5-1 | TGCGCCAGCAGCTCCGCGCCGGGAACGAACACCGGGGAGCTGTTTTTT | CASSSAPGTNTGELFF
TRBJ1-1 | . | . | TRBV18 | TGTGCCAGCTCACCGTCGGGACTTGAAGCTTTCTTT | CASSPSGLEAFF
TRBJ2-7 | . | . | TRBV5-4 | TGTGCCAGCAGCTTGCCCTGGCGCGGGGGCCACGAGCAGTACTTC | CASSLPWRGGHEQYF
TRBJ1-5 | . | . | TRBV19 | TGTGCCAGTAGTAGGGACAAGGGCCCCGGGTATAGCAATCAGCCCCAGCATTTT | CASSRDKGPGYSNQPQHF
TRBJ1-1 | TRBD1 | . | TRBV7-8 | TGTGCCAGCAGCTTAGCCAGGGGGCCCAATGAAGCTTTCTTT | CASSLARGPNEAFF
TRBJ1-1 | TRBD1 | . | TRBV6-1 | TGTGCCAGCGTGGACAGGGGGAGTTGGAACACTGAAGCTTTCTTT | CASVDRGSWNTEAFF
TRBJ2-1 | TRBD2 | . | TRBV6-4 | TGTGCCAGCAGTGACGGTCCAGCGGGAGTAGATGAGCAGTTCTTC | CASSDGPAGVDEQFF
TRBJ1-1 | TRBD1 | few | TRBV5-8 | TGTGCCGGGACAGGGCTAGCTTTCTTT | CAGTGLAFF
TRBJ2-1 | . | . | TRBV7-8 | TGTGCCAGCAGCTTACCCCGGACAGTCCAAAGGAAGAATGAGCAGTTCTTC | CASSLPRTVQRKNEQFF
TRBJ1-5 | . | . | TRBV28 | TGTGCCAGTGGGGGAACAGGGAGAGGAAATCAGCCCCAGCATTTT | CASGGTGRGNQPQHF
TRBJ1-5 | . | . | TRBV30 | TGTGCCTGGAGTTCAACGGGGAATAGCAATCAGCCCCAGCATTTT | CAWSSTGNSNQPQHF
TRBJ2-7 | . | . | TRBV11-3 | TGTGCCAGCAGCTTAGATTGGTTAGAATACGAGCAGTACTTC | CASSLDWLEYEQYF
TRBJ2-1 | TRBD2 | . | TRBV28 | TGTGCCAGCAGTTATCTCGGGACTAGCGGTTACTCCTACAATGAGCAGTTCTTC | CASSYLGTSGYSYNEQFF
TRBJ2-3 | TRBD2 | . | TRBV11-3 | TGTGCCAGCAGCTTAGTCAGACTAGCGGGTTTTGGCACAGATACGCAGTATTTT | CASSLVRLAGFGTDTQYF